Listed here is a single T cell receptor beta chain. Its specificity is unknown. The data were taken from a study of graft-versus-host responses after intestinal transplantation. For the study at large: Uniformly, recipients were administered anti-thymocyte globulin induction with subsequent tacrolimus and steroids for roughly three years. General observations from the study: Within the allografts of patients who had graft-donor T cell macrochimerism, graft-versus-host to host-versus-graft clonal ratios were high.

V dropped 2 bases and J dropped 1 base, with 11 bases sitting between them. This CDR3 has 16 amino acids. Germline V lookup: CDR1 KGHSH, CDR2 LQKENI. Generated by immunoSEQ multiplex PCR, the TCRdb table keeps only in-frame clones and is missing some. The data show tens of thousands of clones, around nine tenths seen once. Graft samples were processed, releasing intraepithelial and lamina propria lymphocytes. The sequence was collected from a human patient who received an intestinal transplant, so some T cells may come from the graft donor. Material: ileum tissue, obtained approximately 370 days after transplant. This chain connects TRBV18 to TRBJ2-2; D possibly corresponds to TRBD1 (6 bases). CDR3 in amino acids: CASSPAGAGNTGELFF. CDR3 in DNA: TGTGCCAGCTCACCAGCAGGGGCAGGGAACACCGGGGAGCTGTTTTTT.